This entry features one T cell receptor (beta chain) sequence. Its specificity is unknown. V shed 5 bases, J shed 0 bases, and the junction held 5 bases outside the gene matches. The CDR3 totals 18 residues. The germline V gene has CDR1 SGHAT and CDR2 FQNNGV. This sample was included in a study of T cell responses to AZD1222 COVID-19 vaccine. Study as a whole: Second doses that came at about 4 or about 12 weeks were put together. Whole-study findings and limits: Donors, mostly white British, included more females; clonal diversity was possibly underestimated.

Assay used: immunoSEQ multiplex PCR; TCRdb lists only in-frame clones, some missing. The repertoire holds 95,000 to 150,000 clones, with roughly nine tenths as singletons. The sequences come from peripheral blood, collected on day 0 of AZD1222 vaccination. The genes are TRBV11-2 and TRBJ2-1; TRBD2 agrees at 15 bases. This TCR was recovered from an adult in good health. CDR3 bases: TGTGCCAGCAGCGTGGGACTAGCGGGGGGATCCTCCTACAATGAGCAGTTCTTC. Protein sequence: CASSVGLAGGSSYNEQFF.